The present T cell receptor (beta chain) was sequenced within a study of cytomegalovirus exposure and HLA in healthy donors. V was cut by 2 bases and J by 3 bases, with 14 bases left in between. The CDR3 has 15 residues. Germline CDR1 reads SNHLY; CDR2 reads FYNNEI. Primers included in the PCR were 60 Vbeta and 13 Jbeta primers. The data were produced by immunoSEQ multiplex PCR, yet TCRdb's version contains in-frame clones alone and is incomplete. The sample includes approximately 200,000 clones, 60% to 80% of them seen just once. To note about this clone: Its antigen is not identified.

Points from the study as a whole: In vitro data verified a few CMV-associated chains as specific for CMV antigens. Clonal expansion was found to be greater in HLA-associated TCR beta chains than in equally common others in a later analysis. According to the study, roughly 160 TCR beta chains were cytomegalovirus-associated.

This receptor was obtained from a woman younger than 45 in good health and CMV-seropositive. Sequencing used PBMCs. The chain combines TRBV2 with TRBJ2-7; possibly TRBD1 for D (6 bases). CDR3 sequence reads: CASSEFRQGYYEQYF. DNA for the CDR3: TGTGCCAGCAGTGAATTCAGGCAGGGGTACTACGAGCAGTACTTC.